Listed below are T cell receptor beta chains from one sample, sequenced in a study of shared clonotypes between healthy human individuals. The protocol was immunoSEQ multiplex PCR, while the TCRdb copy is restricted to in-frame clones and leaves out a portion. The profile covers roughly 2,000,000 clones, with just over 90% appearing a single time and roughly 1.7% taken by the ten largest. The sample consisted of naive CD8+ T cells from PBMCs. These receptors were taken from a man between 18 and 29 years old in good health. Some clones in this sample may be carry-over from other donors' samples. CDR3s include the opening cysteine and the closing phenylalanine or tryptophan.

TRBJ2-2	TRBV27	CASSFSLDPTGELFF
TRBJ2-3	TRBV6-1	CASSETQGALFINTQYF
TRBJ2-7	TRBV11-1	CASRLSKGYEQYF
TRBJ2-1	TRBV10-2	CASSEPTDRDPGEQFF
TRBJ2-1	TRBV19	CASLGDRGNNEQFF
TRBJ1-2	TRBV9	CASSLREMNYGYTF
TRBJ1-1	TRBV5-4	CASSFMGGDFTEAFF
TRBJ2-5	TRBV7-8	CASSFRMAGGVQYQETQYF
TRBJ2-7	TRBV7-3	CASSLNPRDTEAGYEQYF
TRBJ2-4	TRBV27	CASGKQGRGLKNIQYF